The clone carrying this T cell receptor (beta chain) occurred a few times. Its specificity is not known. The record originates from a study of Ad26.COV2.S vaccination and SARS-CoV-2 variants. Turning to the study itself: Of the COV1001 trial arms, the Ad26.COV2.S arm included the donor. Ad26.COV2.S, an intramuscular injection, was given once or twice 56 days apart.

Treatment noted: 15 to 20 received Ad26.COV2.S at low or high dose, single or two shots; about 5 received placebo; per-sample allocation not given. Specimens were obtained on day 63 following the first vaccine or placebo injection. Study-wide findings and caveats: Non-spike TCR breadth showed similarity between vaccine and placebo recipients.

V shed 5 bases and J shed 2 bases, with 13 bases lying between them. Germline V CDR1 and CDR2: SEHNR, FQNEAQ (reference sequence). This CDR3 region has 14 residues. Measured with immunoSEQ multiplex PCR; TCRdb has only the in-frame clones, and not every one. This table holds around 340,000 clones, 75% to 90% found once. This chain uses TRBV7-9 with TRBJ2-7; D remains ambiguous. Sequencing was performed on peripheral blood, taken in a trial of Ad26.COV2.S vaccine versus placebo. The TCR sequence derives from a person aged 18 to 59 who received the Ad26.COV2.S COVID-19 vaccine or a placebo. CDR3 region: CASSHRQAPYEQYF. The CDR3 region has the DNA TGTGCCAGCAGCCACAGACAAGCCCCCTACGAGCAGTACTTC.